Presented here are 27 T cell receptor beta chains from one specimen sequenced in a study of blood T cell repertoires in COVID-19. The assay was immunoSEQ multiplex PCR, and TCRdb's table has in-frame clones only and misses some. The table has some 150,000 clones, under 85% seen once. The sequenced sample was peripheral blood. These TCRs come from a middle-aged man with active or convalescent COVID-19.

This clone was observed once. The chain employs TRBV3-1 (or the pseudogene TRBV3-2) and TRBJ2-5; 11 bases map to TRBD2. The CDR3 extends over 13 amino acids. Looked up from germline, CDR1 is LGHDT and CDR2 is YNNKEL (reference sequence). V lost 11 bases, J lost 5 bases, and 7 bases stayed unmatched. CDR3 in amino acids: CAAGLAATETQYF. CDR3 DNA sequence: TGTGCCGCGGGACTAGCGGCGACGGAGACCCAGTACTTC.

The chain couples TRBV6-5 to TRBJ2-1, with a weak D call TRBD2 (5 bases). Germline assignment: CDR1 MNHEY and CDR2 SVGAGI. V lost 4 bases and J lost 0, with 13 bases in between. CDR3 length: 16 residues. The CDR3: CASSSAGVSSYNEQFF. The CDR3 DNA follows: TGTGCCAGCAGTTCCGCCGGGGTGAGCTCCTACAATGAGCAGTTCTTC.

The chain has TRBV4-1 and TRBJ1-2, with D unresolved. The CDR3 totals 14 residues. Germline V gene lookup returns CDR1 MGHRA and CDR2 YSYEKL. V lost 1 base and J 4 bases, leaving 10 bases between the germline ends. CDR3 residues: CASSQATAPYGYTF. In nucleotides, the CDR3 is TGCGCCAGCAGCCAAGCCACAGCTCCCTATGGCTACACCTTC.

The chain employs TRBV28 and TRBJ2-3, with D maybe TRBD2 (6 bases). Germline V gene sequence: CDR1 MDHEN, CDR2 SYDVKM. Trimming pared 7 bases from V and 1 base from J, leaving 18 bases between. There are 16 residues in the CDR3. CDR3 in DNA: TGTGCCAGCATTCCCGGAGGGCCAGTGGGCACAGATACGCAGTATTTT. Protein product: CASIPGGPVGTDTQYF.

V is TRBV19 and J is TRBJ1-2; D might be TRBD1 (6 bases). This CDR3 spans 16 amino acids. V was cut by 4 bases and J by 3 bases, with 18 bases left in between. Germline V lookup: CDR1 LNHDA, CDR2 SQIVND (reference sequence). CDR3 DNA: TGTGCCAGTAGTAGGGACACGGTCTCGCCCGACTATGGCTACACCTTC. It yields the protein CASSRDTVSPDYGYTF.

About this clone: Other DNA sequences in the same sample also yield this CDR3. CDR3 DNA: TGTGCCAGCAGCCAAGTCCAGGGTCTCTATGGCTACACCTTC. Translating it yields CASSQVQGLYGYTF. V usage is TRBV3-1 (or the pseudogene TRBV3-2) and J usage is TRBJ1-2, with a tentative D call TRBD1 (5 bases). Germline loops: CDR1 LGHDT, CDR2 YNNKEL (reference sequence). This CDR3 spans 14 amino acids. V was shortened by 1 base and J by 4 bases, with 10 bases between the two germline ends.

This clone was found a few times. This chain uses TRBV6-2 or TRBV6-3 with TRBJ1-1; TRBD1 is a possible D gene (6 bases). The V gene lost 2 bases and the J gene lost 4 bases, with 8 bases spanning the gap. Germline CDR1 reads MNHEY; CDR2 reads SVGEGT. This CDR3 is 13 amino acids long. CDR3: CASSYGQSTEAFF. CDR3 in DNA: TGTGCCAGCAGTTACGGACAGAGCACTGAAGCTTTCTTT.

The CDR3 region is CSVGVNGDYEQYF. CDR3 sequence (DNA): TGCAGCGTTGGGGTCAACGGAGACTACGAGCAGTACTTC. J is TRBJ2-7 and V is TRBV29-1; D ambiguous. CDR3 length equals 13 residues. V was shortened by 4 bases and J by 3 bases, with 13 bases between the two germline ends. CDR1 and CDR2 (germline): SQVTM, ANQGSEA.

CDR3 loop: CASSFNPAGNQPQHF. As DNA, the CDR3 is TGTGCCAGCAGTTTTAACCCGGCGGGCAATCAGCCCCAGCATTTT. This chain links TRBV28 with TRBJ1-5; D unresolved. Germline loops: CDR1 MDHEN, CDR2 SYDVKM. The CDR3 runs to 15 residues. Trimming took 3 bases from V and 2 from J, leaving 11 bases between them. Combining the CDR3 with reference TRBV28 and TRBJ1-5 gives the whole variable domain DVKVTQSSRYLVKRTGEKVFLECVQDMDHENMFWYRQDPGLGLRLIYFSYDVKMKEKGDIPEGYSVSREKKERFSLILESASTNQTSMYLCASSFNPAGNQPQHFGDGTRLSIL.

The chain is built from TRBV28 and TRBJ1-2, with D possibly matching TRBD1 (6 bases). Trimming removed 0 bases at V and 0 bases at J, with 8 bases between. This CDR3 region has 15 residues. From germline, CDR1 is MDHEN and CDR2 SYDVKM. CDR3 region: CASSLWQGTNYGYTF. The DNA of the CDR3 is TGTGCCAGCAGTTTATGGCAGGGGACTAACTATGGCTACACCTTC.

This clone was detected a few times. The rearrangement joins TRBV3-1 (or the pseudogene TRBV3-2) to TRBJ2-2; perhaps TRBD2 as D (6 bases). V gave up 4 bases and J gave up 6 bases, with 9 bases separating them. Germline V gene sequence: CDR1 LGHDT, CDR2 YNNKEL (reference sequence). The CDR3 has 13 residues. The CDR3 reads CASSPWGAGELFF. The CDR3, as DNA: TGTGCCAGCAGCCCTTGGGGGGCCGGGGAGCTGTTTTTT.

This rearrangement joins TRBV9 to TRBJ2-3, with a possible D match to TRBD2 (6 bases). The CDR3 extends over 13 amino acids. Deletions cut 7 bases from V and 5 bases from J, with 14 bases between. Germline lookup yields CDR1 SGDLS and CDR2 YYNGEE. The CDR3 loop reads CASGFGGGDTQYF. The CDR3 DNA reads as TGTGCCAGCGGCTTTGGGGGAGGAGATACGCAGTATTTT.

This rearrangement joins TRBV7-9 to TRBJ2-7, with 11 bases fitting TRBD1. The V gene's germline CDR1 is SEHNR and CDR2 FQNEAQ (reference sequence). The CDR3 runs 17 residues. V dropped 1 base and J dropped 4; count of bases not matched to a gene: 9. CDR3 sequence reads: CASSLDQWDRGGYEQYF. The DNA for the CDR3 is TGTGCCAGCAGCTTAGACCAATGGGACAGGGGGGGGTACGAGCAGTACTTC.

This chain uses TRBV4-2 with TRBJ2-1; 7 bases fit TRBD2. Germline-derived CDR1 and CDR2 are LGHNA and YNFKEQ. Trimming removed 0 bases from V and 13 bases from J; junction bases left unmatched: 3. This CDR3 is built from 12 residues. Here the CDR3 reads CASSQEGLSQFF. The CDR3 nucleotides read TGTGCCAGCAGCCAAGAGGGACTATCTCAGTTCTTC.

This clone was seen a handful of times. The CDR3 here is CASSNRQGELGEPQHF. The DNA for the CDR3 is TGTGCCAGCAGCAACCGACAGGGGGAACTGGGTGAGCCCCAGCATTTT. V is TRBV21-1 and J is TRBJ1-5; the tabulated D call, TRBD1, remains unverified against the DNA. TRBV21-1 is classified as a pseudogene. CDR3 length equals 16 residues.

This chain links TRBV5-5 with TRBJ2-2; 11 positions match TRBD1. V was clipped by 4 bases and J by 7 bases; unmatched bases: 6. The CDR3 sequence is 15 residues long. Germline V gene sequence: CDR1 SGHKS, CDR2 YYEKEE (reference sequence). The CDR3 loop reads CASSPGQGVIGELFF. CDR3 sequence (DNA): TGTGCCAGCAGCCCGGGACAGGGGGTGATCGGGGAGCTGTTTTTT. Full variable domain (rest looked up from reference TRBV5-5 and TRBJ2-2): DAGVTQSPTHLIKTRGQQVTLRCSPISGHKSVSWYQQVLGQGPQFIFQYYEKEERGRGNFPDRFSARQFPNYSSELNVNALLLGDSALYLCASSPGQGVIGELFFGEGSRLTVL.

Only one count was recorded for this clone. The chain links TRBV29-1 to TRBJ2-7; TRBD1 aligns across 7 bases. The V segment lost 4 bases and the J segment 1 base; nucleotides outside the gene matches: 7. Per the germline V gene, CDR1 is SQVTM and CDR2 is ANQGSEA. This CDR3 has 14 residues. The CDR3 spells CSVVQGLSSYEQYF. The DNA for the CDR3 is TGCAGCGTTGTACAGGGGTTATCGTCCTACGAGCAGTACTTC.

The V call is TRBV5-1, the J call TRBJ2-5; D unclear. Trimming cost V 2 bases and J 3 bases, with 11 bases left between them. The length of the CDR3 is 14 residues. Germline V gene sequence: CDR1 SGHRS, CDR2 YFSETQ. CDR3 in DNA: TGCGCCAGCAGCTTCGAACGGTCTGAAGAGACCCAGTACTTC. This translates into CASSFERSEETQYF.

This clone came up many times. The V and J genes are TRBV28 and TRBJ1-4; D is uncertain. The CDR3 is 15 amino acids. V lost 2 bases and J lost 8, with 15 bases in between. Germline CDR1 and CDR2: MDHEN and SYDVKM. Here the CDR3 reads CASSLIARRGEKLFF. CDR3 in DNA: TGTGCCAGCAGTTTAATTGCGAGGCGCGGGGAAAAACTGTTTTTT.

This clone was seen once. The CDR3 region is CASSLDGERNQPQHF. The CDR3 coding sequence is TGCGCCAGCAGCTTGGACGGGGAGCGCAATCAGCCCCAGCATTTT. The V gene is TRBV5-1, the J gene TRBJ1-5; no reliable D call. The CDR3 is made up of 15 amino acids. Germline CDR1 is SGHRS and CDR2 is YFSETQ. V was cut by 0 bases and J by 2 bases, with 9 bases left in between.

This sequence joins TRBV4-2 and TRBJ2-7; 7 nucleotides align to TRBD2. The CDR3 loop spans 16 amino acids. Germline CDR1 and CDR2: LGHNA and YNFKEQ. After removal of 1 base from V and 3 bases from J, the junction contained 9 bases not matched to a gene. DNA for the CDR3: TGTGCCAGCAGCCAAGGCCAAGCGGGATACGGCTACGAGCAGTACTTC. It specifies CASSQGQAGYGYEQYF.

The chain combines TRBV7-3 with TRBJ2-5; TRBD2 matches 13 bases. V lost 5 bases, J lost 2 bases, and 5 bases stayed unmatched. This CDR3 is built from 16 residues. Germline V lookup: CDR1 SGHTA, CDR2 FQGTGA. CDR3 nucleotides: TGTGCCAGCAGCCTGGGACTAGCGGGAACTCAAGAGACCCAGTACTTC. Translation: CASSLGLAGTQETQYF.

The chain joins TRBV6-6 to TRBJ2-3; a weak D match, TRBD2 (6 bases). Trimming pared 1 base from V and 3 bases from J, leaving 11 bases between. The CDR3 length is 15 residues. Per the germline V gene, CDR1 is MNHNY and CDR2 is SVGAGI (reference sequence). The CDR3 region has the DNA TGTGCCAGCAGTTACTTAGCGGAGGTAACAGATACGCAGTATTTT. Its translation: CASSYLAEVTDTQYF.

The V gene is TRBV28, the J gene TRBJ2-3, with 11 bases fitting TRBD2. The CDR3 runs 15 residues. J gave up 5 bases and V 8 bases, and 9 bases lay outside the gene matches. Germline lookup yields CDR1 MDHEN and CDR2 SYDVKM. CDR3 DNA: TGTGCCAGCTTTCTAGCGGGAGGTCCCGGAGATACGCAGTATTTT. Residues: CASFLAGGPGDTQYF.

CDR3 nucleotides: TGTGCCAGCAGTGACTCGACGGTTCAGGTACCCTATAATTCACCCCTCCACTTT. The encoded protein is CASSDSTVQVPYNSPLHF. The chain employs TRBV6-4 and TRBJ1-6; D call uncertain. V was clipped by 0 bases and J by 2 bases, with 14 bases between them. This CDR3 has 18 amino acids. CDR1 is MRHNA, CDR2 SNTAGT, per germline.

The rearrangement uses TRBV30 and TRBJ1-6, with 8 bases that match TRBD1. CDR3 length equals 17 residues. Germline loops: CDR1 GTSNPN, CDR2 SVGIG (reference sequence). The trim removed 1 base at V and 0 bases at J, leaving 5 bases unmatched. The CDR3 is CAWSGTGLFSYNSPLHF. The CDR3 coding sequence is TGTGCCTGGAGTGGGACAGGGCTTTTCTCCTATAATTCACCCCTCCACTTT.

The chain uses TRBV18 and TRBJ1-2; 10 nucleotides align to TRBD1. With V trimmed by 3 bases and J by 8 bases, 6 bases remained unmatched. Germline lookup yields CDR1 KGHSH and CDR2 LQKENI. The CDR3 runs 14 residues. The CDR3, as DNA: TGTGCCAGCTCACCCTGGGGACAGGGGAAAGGCTACACCTTC. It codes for CASSPWGQGKGYTF.